Listed here are 13 T cell receptor beta chains from one sample, sequenced in a study of siplizumab effects on memory and regulatory T cells. TCRdb's table, derived via immunoSEQ multiplex PCR, lists solely in-frame clones and lacks some. The sample contains roughly 25,000 clones, around 84% of which appear only once. The material sequenced was memory CD4+ T cells sorted from blood. The origin of the receptors is a human donor in good health.

V usage is TRBV7-8 and J usage is TRBJ1-1; possible D gene TRBD1, 5 bases. CDR1 is SGHVS, CDR2 FQNEAQ, per germline. The CDR3 is 14 residues long. V was pared by 0 bases and J by 1 base, with 6 bases between. The CDR3 region has the DNA TGTGCCAGCAGCTTAGCACAGGAGAACACTGAAGCTTTCTTT. This gives the protein CASSLAQENTEAFF.

The V and J genes are TRBV30 and TRBJ1-6; no clear D gene. The germline V and J ends were trimmed by 0 bases and 7 bases, with 7 bases remaining between them. Germline-derived CDR1 and CDR2 are GTSNPN and SVGIG (reference sequence). This CDR3 is built from 13 residues. CDR3 DNA sequence: TGTGCCTGGAGTGTAGACCCGAATTCACCCCTCCACTTT. It is translated as CAWSVDPNSPLHF. Full variable domain (rest looked up from reference TRBV30 and TRBJ1-6): SQTIHQWPATLVQPVGSPLSLECTVEGTSNPNLYWYRQAAGRGLQLLFYSVGIGQISSEVPQNLSASRPQDRQFILSSKKLLLSDSGFYLCAWSVDPNSPLHFGNGTRLTVT.

The V call is TRBV6-1, the J call TRBJ1-5; D not resolved. The CDR3 extends over 12 amino acids. Germline V gives CDR1 MNHNS, CDR2 SASEGT. Trimming shortened V by 7 bases and J by 7 bases, and 11 bases separated the two germline ends. The CDR3: CASKAVNQPQHF. DNA of the CDR3: TGTGCCAGCAAGGCGGTGAACCAGCCCCAGCATTTT.

The chain joins TRBV2 to TRBJ2-1; D remains ambiguous. CDR3 length: 14 amino acids. Germline V gene sequence: CDR1 SNHLY, CDR2 FYNNEI. V lost 8 bases and J lost 0, with 11 bases in between. For the CDR3, the DNA is TGTGCCAGCGGTTCGCCCAGCTCCTACAATGAGCAGTTCTTC. Translated: CASGSPSSYNEQFF.

The rearrangement uses TRBV7-2 and TRBJ2-1; the match to TRBD1 covers 7 bases. After removal of 1 base from V and 7 bases from J, the junction contained 10 bases not matched to a gene. The CDR3 consists of 16 residues. Germline V CDR1 and CDR2: SGHTA, FQGNSA. CDR3 residues: CASSLVARQGGNEQFF. CDR3 bases: TGTGCCAGCAGCTTAGTGGCACGACAGGGTGGAAATGAGCAGTTCTTC.

The J gene is TRBJ2-7, the V gene TRBV4-1; D remains unclear. This CDR3 has 15 residues. V was trimmed by 4 bases and J by 0 bases, leaving 13 bases between them. The V gene's germline CDR1 is MGHRA and CDR2 YSYEKL. CDR3 residues: CASSLRFTSSYEQYF. DNA for the CDR3: TGCGCCAGCAGCCTTAGGTTCACCAGCTCCTACGAGCAGTACTTC.

The chain uses TRBV6-5 and TRBJ1-2; D gene uncertain. There are 13 residues in the CDR3. Trimming removed 0 bases from V and 8 bases from J, with 10 bases in between. Germline CDR1 reads MNHEY; CDR2 reads SVGAGI. CDR3 bases: TGTGCCAGCAGTTACTCGGGAGGGAGCGGCTACACCTTC. Encoded protein: CASSYSGGSGYTF.

The chain employs TRBV10-3 and TRBJ1-2; 7 positions match TRBD1. CDR1 is ENHRY and CDR2 is SYGVKD in the germline V gene. CDR3 size: 18 residues. V was clipped by 4 bases and J by 2 bases; unmatched bases: 16. The CDR3 region has the DNA TGTGCCATCAGTGCCGCGACAGGGACGACAAGCAGAAACTATGGCTACACCTTC. Translation gives CAISAATGTTSRNYGYTF.

The V call is TRBV19, the J call TRBJ2-4; D unclear. CDR3 length equals 19 residues. The V gene's germline CDR1 is LNHDA and CDR2 SQIVND (reference sequence). Trimming took off 1 base at V and 0 bases at J, with 19 bases between the two ends. The CDR3 bases are TGTGCCAGTAGTATAGTAAACGGTGGTACCTTGCTAGCCAAAAACATTCAGTACTTC. Encoded protein: CASSIVNGGTLLAKNIQYF.

This clone was found a few times. The chain recombines TRBV21-1 with TRBJ2-3; the D call in the table, TRBD2, was not verified against the DNA. TRBV21-1 is deemed a pseudogene. The CDR3 contains 16 residues. This chain's CDR3 is CASSTPSGSYADTQYF. CDR3 DNA sequence: TGTGCCAGCAGCACGCCTAGCGGGAGTTACGCAGATACGCAGTATTTT.

V usage is TRBV6-1 and J usage is TRBJ2-5; 7 bases fit TRBD1. Trimming at V came to 1 base and at J to 4 bases, leaving 6 bases not matched to a gene. This CDR3 is built from 15 residues. Germline CDR1 MNHNS, CDR2 SASEGT. In nucleotides, the CDR3 is TGTGCCAGCAGTGAAGGGGGCAGGGGGAGAGAGACCCAGTACTTC. Its protein is CASSEGGRGRETQYF.

In its sample, this clone was seen once. The chain joins TRBV10-3 to TRBJ1-3; D is ambiguous. The CDR3 has 17 residues. V was pared by 0 bases and J by 3 bases, with 15 bases between. Germline lookup yields CDR1 ENHRY and CDR2 SYGVKD. This CDR3 is CAISESPPRSGGNTIYF. As DNA, the CDR3 is TGTGCCATCAGTGAGTCGCCCCCCAGGTCCGGTGGAAACACCATATATTTT.

The chain joins TRBV11-3 to TRBJ2-1; 10 positions match TRBD2. This CDR3 spans 19 amino acids. The J segment lost 1 base and the V segment lost 5 bases, leaving 14 bases of the junction unmatched. CDR1 is SGHNT, CDR2 YENEEA, per germline. The CDR3 nucleotides read TGTGCCAGCAGCCTCTCCAGGACTAGCGGAGCGCTATCCTACAATGAGCAGTTCTTC. Its translation is CASSLSRTSGALSYNEQFF. Filled out from reference TRBV11-3 and TRBJ2-1, the complete variable domain reads EAGVVQSPRYKIIEKKQPVAFWCNPISGHNTLYWYLQNLGQGPELLIRYENEEAVDDSQLPKDRFSAERLKGVDSTLKIQPAELGDSAVYLCASSLSRTSGALSYNEQFFGPGTRLTVL.